This is a list of T cell receptor beta chains from one sample in a study of blood T cell repertoires in COVID-19. Assay used: immunoSEQ multiplex PCR; TCRdb lists only in-frame clones, some missing. This sample has about 160,000 clones, with around nine tenths found just once. Material: PBMCs or T cells enriched from blood (not recorded which). The receptors were sampled from a woman aged 50 to 60 who had recovered from COVID-19. Each CDR3 is given with its conserved first and last residue. D genes are given only for firm matches. Clone sizes are given selectively: once, few, many, or a class where the clone is expanded.

j_call clone_size d_call v_call cdr3_nt cdr3_aa
TRBJ2-1 . TRBD2 TRBV11-3 TGTGCCAGCAGCAGCGGGACGGCCAGCTACAATGAGCAGTTCTTC CASSSGTASYNEQFF
TRBJ1-2 . . TRBV5-1 TGCGCCAGCAGCTTGGGCCAGGACTATGGCTACACCTTC CASSLGQDYGYTF
TRBJ2-1 . TRBD2 TRBV5-1 TGCGCCAGCAGCCTAGCGGGGGGGCCCAGTGAGCAGTTCTTC CASSLAGGPSEQFF
TRBJ2-5 . TRBD2 TRBV5-1 TGCGCCAGCGCGGTAGCGGGGGGGGGAGAGACCCAGTACTTC CASAVAGGGETQYF
TRBJ2-3 . . TRBV5-1 TGCGCCAGCAGCTTGGGGACAGTTACTAGCACAGATACGCAGTATTTT CASSLGTVTSTDTQYF
TRBJ2-7 . . TRBV3-1/TRBV3-2 TGTGCCAGCAGCCAAGCCAGGTCCTACGAGCAGTACTTC CASSQARSYEQYF
TRBJ1-1 once . TRBV7-6 TGTGCCAGCAGCACAGGCATGGGCACTGAAGCTTTCTTT CASSTGMGTEAFF
TRBJ2-1 . TRBD1 TRBV27 TGTGCCAGCAGTTTCTTCGGGACAGGGCAGTTCTTC CASSFFGTGQFF
TRBJ1-5 . . TRBV27 TGTGCCAGCAGCCCCTTGGTAGAGCAGCCCCAGCATTTT CASSPLVEQPQHF
TRBJ1-2 . . TRBV12-3/TRBV12-4 TGTGCCAGCAGTTCCGGACAGATAGATGGCTACACCTTC CASSSGQIDGYTF
TRBJ1-5 . TRBD1 TRBV5-6 TGTGCCAGCAGCCCTAACAGGGGATCGGGCCAGCCCCAGCATTTT CASSPNRGSGQPQHF
TRBJ2-7 . . TRBV19 TGTGCCAGTAGTGCGGGGCTGAAACCCTACGAGCAGTACTTC CASSAGLKPYEQYF
TRBJ1-1 . . TRBV18 TGTGCCAGCTCACCAATATCACAGGCCATGGTATGGGGGGTCGCTGAAGCTTTCTTT CASSPISQAMVWGVAEAFF
TRBJ2-7 . . TRBV7-8 TGTGCCAGCCTAGGCAGATACGAGCAGTACTTC CASLGRYEQYF
TRBJ2-2 . TRBD1 TRBV19 TGTGCCACCAAGGGGACAGGAAACACCGGGGAGCTGTTTTTT CATKGTGNTGELFF